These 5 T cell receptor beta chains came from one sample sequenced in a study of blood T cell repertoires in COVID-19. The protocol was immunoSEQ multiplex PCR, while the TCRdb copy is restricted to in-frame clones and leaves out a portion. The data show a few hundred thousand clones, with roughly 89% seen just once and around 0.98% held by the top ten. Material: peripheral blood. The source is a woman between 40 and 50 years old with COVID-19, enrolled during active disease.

This CDR3 reads CASGTGISGYTF. The CDR3, as DNA: TGTGCCAGTGGGACAGGGATTAGTGGCTACACCTTC. V and J are TRBV19 and TRBJ1-2, with 9 positions matching TRBD1. The CDR3 runs to 12 residues. V was clipped by 8 bases and J by 7 bases; unmatched bases: 5. Per the germline V gene, CDR1 is LNHDA and CDR2 is SQIVND (reference sequence).

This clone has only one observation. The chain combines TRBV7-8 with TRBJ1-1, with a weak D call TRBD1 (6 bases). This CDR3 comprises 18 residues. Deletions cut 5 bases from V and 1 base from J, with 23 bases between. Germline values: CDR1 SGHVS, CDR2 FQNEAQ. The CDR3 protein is CASSRVGGQRVTNTEAFF. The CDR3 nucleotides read TGTGCCAGCAGCCGGGTCGGGGGGCAGAGGGTAACGAACACTGAAGCTTTCTTT.

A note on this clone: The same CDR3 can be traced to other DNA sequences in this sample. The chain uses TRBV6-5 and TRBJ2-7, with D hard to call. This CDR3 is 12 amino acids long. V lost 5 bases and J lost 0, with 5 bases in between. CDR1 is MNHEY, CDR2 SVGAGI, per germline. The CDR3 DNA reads TGTGCCAGCAGTCCTAGCTCCTACGAGCAGTACTTC. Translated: CASSPSSYEQYF.

The CDR3 DNA reads TGTGCCAGTGGTTCCCGGGACAGGGGTAGCCACGAGCAGTACTTC. This gives the protein CASGSRDRGSHEQYF. The rearrangement joins TRBV19 to TRBJ2-7, with TRBD1 matching over 10 bases. CDR1 and CDR2 from the germline V gene are LNHDA and SQIVND (reference sequence). The trim removed 8 bases at V and 5 bases at J, leaving 12 bases unmatched. The CDR3 length is 15 residues.

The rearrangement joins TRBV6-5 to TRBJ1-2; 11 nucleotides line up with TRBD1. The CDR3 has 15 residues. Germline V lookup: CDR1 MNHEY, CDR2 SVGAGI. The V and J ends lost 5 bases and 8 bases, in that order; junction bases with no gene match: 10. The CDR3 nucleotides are TGTGCCAGCAGTACTCTCGGACAGGGGGCGCGCGGCTACACCTTC. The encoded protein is CASSTLGQGARGYTF.